This entry lists 21 T cell receptor beta chains sequenced from one sample in a study of cytomegalovirus exposure and HLA in healthy donors. Measured with immunoSEQ multiplex PCR; TCRdb has only the in-frame clones, and not every one. The sample shows some 56,000 clones, roughly 93% of them seen only once. The sequenced material came from PBMCs. Receptors originate from a woman younger than 35 in good health and CMV-seropositive.

The chain is built from TRBV6-1 and TRBJ1-2; D call uncertain. Between the trimmed V and J ends, which lost 0 bases and 8 bases, there was a span of 13 bases. The CDR3 sequence is 14 residues long. Germline V gene sequence: CDR1 MNHNS, CDR2 SASEGT. CDR3 nucleotides: TGTGCCAGCAGTGAAGCTTCCGGTTACTTGGGCTACACCTTC. This sequence encodes CASSEASGYLGYTF.

This clone was recorded a few times. This chain uses TRBV6-1 with TRBJ1-4, with 8 bases aligning to TRBD1. The CDR3 runs 14 residues. Germline CDR1 is MNHNS and CDR2 is SASEGT. V gave up 8 bases and J gave up 7 bases; unmatched junction bases: 9. The CDR3: CASGDGTGGEKLFF. CDR3 DNA sequence: TGTGCCAGCGGCGACGGGACAGGAGGTGAAAAACTGTTTTTT.

The rearrangement uses TRBV29-1 and TRBJ2-1; 13 bases align to TRBD2. Germline loops: CDR1 SQVTM, CDR2 ANQGSEA. Trimming at V came to 3 bases and at J to 0 bases, leaving 5 bases not matched to a gene. The CDR3 runs to 17 residues. CDR3 protein: CSVDGLAGAHSYNEQFF. The CDR3 region has the DNA TGCAGCGTTGACGGACTAGCGGGGGCCCACTCCTACAATGAGCAGTTCTTC.

The chain combines TRBV27 with TRBJ1-6, with D hard to call. The CDR3 spans 14 residues. The germline V gene encodes CDR1 MNHEY and CDR2 SMNVEV (reference sequence). V was pared by 3 bases and J by 4 bases, with 7 bases between. CDR3 sequence: CASSFREYNSPLHF. As DNA, the CDR3 is TGTGCCAGCAGTTTCCGGGAGTATAATTCACCCCTCCACTTT.

The V call is TRBV7-3, the J call TRBJ2-1; 7 bases are a match to TRBD2. The CDR3 length is 14 residues. CDR1 and CDR2 (germline): SGHTA, FQGTGA. J lost 8 bases, V lost 5 bases, and 9 bases had no gene match. As DNA, the CDR3 is TGTGCCAGCAGCCCGGGGGGTAGTCGTTATGAGCAGTTCTTC. Its protein product is CASSPGGSRYEQFF.

This chain joins TRBV11-3 and TRBJ2-2; 9 positions agree with TRBD1. V was clipped by 5 bases and J by 2 bases; unmatched bases: 3. The CDR3 length is 15 residues. CDR1 and CDR2 (germline): SGHNT, YENEEA. The CDR3 bases are TGTGCCAGCAGCCAGGGACAGGGAAACACCGGGGAGCTGTTTTTT. It is translated as CASSQGQGNTGELFF. The entire variable domain, with the rest obtained from reference TRBV11-3 and TRBJ2-2, is as follows: EAGVVQSPRYKIIEKKQPVAFWCNPISGHNTLYWYLQNLGQGPELLIRYENEEAVDDSQLPKDRFSAERLKGVDSTLKIQPAELGDSAVYLCASSQGQGNTGELFFGEGSRLTVL.

The gene calls are TRBV7-2 and TRBJ2-1; D is perhaps TRBD1 (5 bases). The ends were cut back, 5 bases at V and 2 bases at J, with 13 bases in the middle. CDR3 length equals 15 residues. CDR1 SGHTA and CDR2 FQGNSA come from the germline V gene. The CDR3 coding sequence is TGTGCCAGCAGCGTTTCAGGGTCTGCCTACAATGAGCAGTTCTTC. Amino acids: CASSVSGSAYNEQFF. The complete variable domain, with remaining parts taken from reference TRBV7-2 and TRBJ2-1, reads GAGVSQSPSNKVTEKGKDVELRCDPISGHTALYWYRQSLGQGLEFLIYFQGNSAPDKSGLPSDRFSAERTGGSVSTLTIQRTQQEDSAVYLCASSVSGSAYNEQFFGPGTRLTVL.

The CDR3 is CASSYSFSGTYNEQFF. The DNA for the CDR3 is TGTGCCAGCAGTTACTCTTTTAGCGGGACGTACAATGAGCAGTTCTTC. V and J are TRBV6-5 and TRBJ2-1, with 8 bases fitting TRBD2. This CDR3 has 16 amino acids. V was pared by 0 bases and J by 4 bases, with 5 bases of the junction left unmatched. The germline V gene has CDR1 MNHEY and CDR2 SVGAGI.

This chain links TRBV11-2 with TRBJ2-3; TRBD2 is a possible D gene (7 bases). CDR1 and CDR2 from the germline V gene are SGHAT and FQNNGV. Trimming took 1 base from V and 2 from J, leaving 10 bases between them. The CDR3 extends over 15 amino acids. DNA for the CDR3: TGTGCCAGCAGCTTAGTACGGGGGGCCACAGATACGCAGTATTTT. It encodes CASSLVRGATDTQYF.

The rearrangement links TRBV7-7 to TRBJ2-2, with 13 positions matching TRBD2. CDR3 length: 16 amino acids. Germline CDR1 and CDR2: SSHAT and FNYEAQ (reference sequence). Trimming took 6 bases from V and 1 from J; bases not matched to a gene: 2. The DNA of the CDR3 is TGTGCCAGCAGTCGACTAGCGGGGGGGAACACCGGGGAGCTGTTTTTT. The encoded protein is CASSRLAGGNTGELFF.

The chain joins TRBV29-1 to TRBJ2-5; D possibly corresponds to TRBD2 (6 bases). The CDR3 sequence is 12 residues long. CDR1 SQVTM and CDR2 ANQGSEA come from the germline V gene. Trimming removed 4 bases at V and 2 bases at J, with 8 bases between. CDR3 sequence (DNA): TGCAGCGTTGTAGCGGATCAAGAGACCCAGTACTTC. Its protein product is CSVVADQETQYF. The full variable domain, with the rest looked up from reference TRBV29-1 and TRBJ2-5, is SAVISQKPSRDICQRGTSLTIQCQVDSQVTMMFWYRQQPGQSLTLIATANQGSEATYESGFVIDKFPISRPNLTFSTLTVSNMSPEDSSIYLCSVVADQETQYFGPGTRLLVL.

J is TRBJ1-1 and V is TRBV5-1; the match to TRBD1 covers 7 bases. V shed 2 bases, J shed 4 bases, and the junction held 8 bases outside the gene matches. Looked up from germline, CDR1 is SGHRS and CDR2 is YFSETQ. The CDR3 length is 15 residues. CDR3 DNA: TGCGCCAGCAGCTTCCAGGGGGGTCAGAGCACTGAAGCTTTCTTT. It translates to CASSFQGGQSTEAFF. The variable domain in full, completed from reference TRBV5-1 and TRBJ1-1, reads KAGVTQTPRYLIKTRGQQVTLSCSPISGHRSVSWYQQTPGQGLQFLFEYFSETQRNKGNFPGRFSGRQFSNSRSEMNVSTLELGDSALYLCASSFQGGQSTEAFFGQGTRLTVV.

This chain connects TRBV5-5 to TRBJ1-4; no clear D gene. This CDR3 is 16 amino acids long. Trimming took 2 bases from V and 0 from J, leaving 11 bases between them. Germline values: CDR1 SGHKS, CDR2 YYEKEE (reference sequence). For the CDR3, the DNA is TGTGCCAGCAGCTTTGGGAGCGTAGCAACTAATGAAAAACTGTTTTTT. Translated, it gives CASSFGSVATNEKLFF.

This chain joins TRBV7-2 and TRBJ1-6; 7 nucleotides agree with TRBD1. The length of the CDR3 is 14 residues. Germline CDR1 is SGHTA and CDR2 is FQGNSA. V lost 5 bases and J lost 9; bases outside the gene matches: 7. CDR3 in DNA: TGTGCCAGCAGCCCTCGACAGGGAGGTTCACCCCTCCACTTT. Amino acid sequence: CASSPRQGGSPLHF.

The CDR3 reads CASSEDRTGRNEKLFF. The CDR3 nucleotides are TGTGCCAGCAGCGAAGACCGGACAGGTCGAAATGAAAAACTGTTTTTT. V gene TRBV9 combines with J gene TRBJ1-4; 7 bases fit TRBD1. The length of the CDR3 is 16 residues. Germline V gives CDR1 SGDLS, CDR2 YYNGEE. The junction had 10 bases not matched to a gene; V was cut back by 3 bases and J by 5 bases. Full variable domain (outside the CDR3, taken from reference TRBV9 and TRBJ1-4): DSGVTQTPKHLITATGQRVTLRCSPRSGDLSVYWYQQSLDQGLQFLIQYYNGEERAKGNILERFSAQQFPDLHSELNLSSLELGDSALYFCASSEDRTGRNEKLFFGSGTQLSVL.

The chain carries TRBV6-6 and TRBJ1-1, with a weak D call TRBD1 (6 bases). Trimming shortened V by 6 bases and J by 8 bases, and 19 bases separated the two germline ends. This CDR3 is 14 amino acids long. Germline values: CDR1 MNHNY, CDR2 SVGAGI (reference sequence). CDR3 protein: CASRSGQSTAEAFF. The CDR3 DNA reads as TGTGCCAGCAGGTCCGGACAGTCAACCGCGGAAGCTTTCTTT.

This chain connects TRBV7-9 to TRBJ2-5; 11 bases agree with TRBD1. CDR1 SEHNR and CDR2 FQNEAQ come from the germline V gene (reference sequence). CDR3 length: 15 amino acids. V trimming: 3 bases; J trimming: 5 bases; junction bases outside the gene matches: 5. As DNA, the CDR3 is TGTGCCAGCAGCTTGGCGGGACAGGGGGGCGAGACCCAGTACTTC. As protein: CASSLAGQGGETQYF.

The chain carries TRBV5-4 and TRBJ2-3; 10 bases line up with TRBD2. The J segment lost 5 bases and the V segment lost 4 bases, leaving 10 bases of the junction unmatched. This CDR3 is built from 16 residues. From germline, CDR1 is SGHNT and CDR2 YYREEE (reference sequence). CDR3 DNA sequence: TGTGCCAGCAGCCCGGACAGCGGGGGGGCCTTAGATACGCAGTATTTT. Translation: CASSPDSGGALDTQYF.

The chain combines TRBV6-1 with TRBJ2-3; 11 nucleotides align to TRBD2. V lost 3 bases, J lost 2 bases, and 10 bases stayed unmatched. The CDR3 sequence is 18 residues long. Germline V gives CDR1 MNHNS, CDR2 SASEGT. CDR3 sequence reads: CASSDDPGTSGFTDTQYF. The CDR3 DNA reads TGTGCCAGCAGTGACGACCCAGGGACTAGCGGCTTCACAGATACGCAGTATTTT.

This clone was recorded once. J is TRBJ1-4 and V is TRBV9, with a possible D match to TRBD1 (6 bases). CDR1 and CDR2 from the germline V gene are SGDLS and YYNGEE. This CDR3 comprises 15 residues. Trimming removed 4 bases from V and 4 bases from J, with 14 bases in between. CDR3 DNA: TGTGCCAGCAGCCTTAGGGGGGGCGTTAATGAAAAACTGTTTTTT. This encodes CASSLRGGVNEKLFF.

CDR3 region: CASTATGLLAKNIQYF. CDR3 DNA sequence: TGTGCCAGCACAGCTACAGGCTTACTAGCCAAAAACATTCAGTACTTC. This rearrangement joins TRBV2 to TRBJ2-4; D is perhaps TRBD1 (5 bases). Germline values: CDR1 SNHLY, CDR2 FYNNEI. The CDR3 runs 16 residues. The V end was cut by 7 bases, the J end by 0 bases, with 16 bases between.